The next 13 T cell receptor beta chains were all read from a single sample in a study of radiotherapy plus CTLA-4 blockade in lung cancer. Sequencing was performed with immunoSEQ multiplex PCR; in TCRdb, only in-frame clones are kept and a portion is missing. This sample has roughly 110,000 clones; about 85% occur once, and the top ten carry roughly 2.3%. The sequencing used peripheral blood, collected from a patient treated with radiotherapy plus ipilimumab. The source of these receptors is a human donor with non-small cell lung cancer that progressed on radiotherapy plus ipilimumab. Some clones in this sample may be carry-over from other donors' samples.

This rearrangement joins TRBV11-2 to TRBJ2-1; TRBD2 is a possible D gene (6 bases). The length of the CDR3 is 15 residues. Trimming stripped 2 bases from V and 1 base from J, with 9 bases between. Germline V gene lookup returns CDR1 SGHAT and CDR2 FQNNGV. CDR3 in amino acids: CASSLWRGSYNEQFF. CDR3 nucleotides: TGTGCCAGCAGCTTATGGCGGGGATCCTACAATGAGCAGTTCTTC.

As DNA, the CDR3 is TGTGCCAGTAGTATACGGCTCGGAGTAGCGCAAGAGACCCAGTACTTC. This codes for CASSIRLGVAQETQYF. V is TRBV19 and J is TRBJ2-5, with D tentatively TRBD2 (5 bases). In germline, CDR1 is LNHDA, CDR2 SQIVND (reference sequence). This CDR3 region has 16 residues. Trimming stripped 2 bases from V and 2 bases from J, with 15 bases between. The variable domain in full, with the rest retrieved from reference TRBV19 and TRBJ2-5, is DGGITQSPKYLFRKEGQNVTLSCEQNLNHDAMYWYRQDPGQGLRLIYYSQIVNDFQKGDIAEGYSVSREKKESFPLTVTSAQKNPTAFYLCASSIRLGVAQETQYFGPGTRLLVL.

This sequence joins TRBV5-1 and TRBJ1-6; 9 positions match TRBD1. The V segment lost 4 bases and the J segment 8 bases; nucleotides outside the gene matches: 7. The germline V gene encodes CDR1 SGHRS and CDR2 YFSETQ. The CDR3 has 15 residues. CDR3: CASSLRGTGYSPLHF. The CDR3 bases are TGCGCCAGCAGCCTAAGAGGGACAGGGTATTCACCCCTCCACTTT.

V is TRBV5-1 and J is TRBJ2-7; D possibly corresponds to TRBD2 (7 bases). Per the germline V gene, CDR1 is SGHRS and CDR2 is YFSETQ. This CDR3 has 16 amino acids. V shed 3 bases and J shed 2 bases, with 18 bases lying between them. Here the CDR3 reads CASSSQAGGRAYEQYF. Here the CDR3 DNA reads TGCGCCAGCAGCTCCCAAGCCGGGGGGCGCGCCTACGAGCAGTACTTC. The whole variable domain, remainder taken from reference TRBV5-1 and TRBJ2-7, is KAGVTQTPRYLIKTRGQQVTLSCSPISGHRSVSWYQQTPGQGLQFLFEYFSETQRNKGNFPGRFSGRQFSNSRSEMNVSTLELGDSALYLCASSSQAGGRAYEQYFGPGTRLTVT.

This clone was detected a few times. The chain is built from TRBV19 and TRBJ1-2; a possible D gene is TRBD1 (6 bases). The CDR3 is 14 amino acids. The germline V gene has CDR1 LNHDA and CDR2 SQIVND (reference sequence). V lost 3 bases to trimming and J lost 4 bases, with 12 bases between them. CDR3 DNA sequence: TGTGCCAGTAGTATGGCGACAGGTTTCTATGGCTACACCTTC. As protein: CASSMATGFYGYTF.

Details on this clone: The same CDR3 can be traced to other DNA sequences in this sample. This chain links TRBV5-5 with TRBJ2-7; possibly TRBD1 for D (6 bases). CDR3 length: 12 amino acids. Trimming stripped 3 bases from V and 4 bases from J, with 8 bases between. CDR1 is SGHKS and CDR2 is YYEKEE in the germline V gene (reference sequence). As DNA, the CDR3 is TGTGCCAGCAGCTCCACAGGGTACGAGCAGTACTTC. Its protein product is CASSSTGYEQYF.

The chain uses TRBV27 and TRBJ1-2; 8 bases agree with TRBD1. Unmatched junction bases numbered 10, after V lost 2 bases and J lost 8 bases. Germline V gives CDR1 MNHEY, CDR2 SMNVEV (reference sequence). CDR3 length: 15 amino acids. This chain's CDR3 is CASSLERTGLRGYTF. CDR3 DNA: TGTGCCAGCAGTTTAGAACGGACAGGGTTGCGCGGCTACACCTTC.

This chain links TRBV28 with TRBJ1-5; perhaps TRBD1 as D (6 bases). Germline values: CDR1 MDHEN, CDR2 SYDVKM. CDR3 length equals 15 residues. V was trimmed by 8 bases and J by 2 bases, leaving 16 bases between them. The CDR3 loop reads CASHPEGVGNQPQHF. CDR3 DNA sequence: TGTGCCAGCCACCCCGAGGGGGTAGGCAATCAGCCCCAGCATTTT.

The V gene is TRBV6-6, the J gene TRBJ1-5, with D maybe TRBD1 (6 bases). Trimming stripped 7 bases from V and 3 bases from J, with 16 bases between. This CDR3 spans 15 amino acids. Germline values: CDR1 MNHNY, CDR2 SVGAGI (reference sequence). The CDR3 spells CASTFQQGNNQPQHF. DNA of the CDR3: TGTGCCAGCACCTTTCAACAGGGAAACAATCAGCCCCAGCATTTT.

The J gene is TRBJ1-2, the V gene TRBV30; no definite D call. Per germline, CDR1 GTSNPN and CDR2 SVGIG (reference sequence). The CDR3 is 11 amino acids. Between the trimmed V and J ends, which lost 8 bases and 5 bases, there was a span of 12 bases. The chain's CDR3 is CAGERGYGYTF. The CDR3 bases are TGTGCCGGAGAGAGAGGTTATGGCTACACCTTC.

This clone was detected a few times. The genes are TRBV10-3 and TRBJ1-2, with D uncertain. Germline assignment: CDR1 ENHRY and CDR2 SYGVKD. CDR3 length: 15 residues. V shed 3 bases and J shed 0 bases, with 11 bases lying between them. CDR3 bases: TGTGCCATCAGTGACGGGTACCTAGCTAACTATGGCTACACCTTC. Protein sequence: CAISDGYLANYGYTF.

The J gene is TRBJ2-7, the V gene TRBV5-1; 12 nucleotides agree with TRBD1. The ends lost 2 bases at V and 2 bases at J; junction bases unmatched: 2. The CDR3 consists of 15 residues. Germline values: CDR1 SGHRS, CDR2 YFSETQ. The CDR3 here is CASSLGTGGPYEQYF. CDR3 nucleotides: TGCGCCAGCAGCTTAGGGACAGGGGGCCCCTACGAGCAGTACTTC.

This sequence joins TRBV4-3 and TRBJ2-5; TRBD2 matches 7 bases. Germline loops: CDR1 LGHNA, CDR2 YSLEER. Unmatched junction bases numbered 12, after V lost 4 bases and J lost 1 base. The CDR3 runs 17 residues. CDR3 nucleotides: TGCGCCAGCAGCCCTTGGACTAGTCGAGGGTCCCAAGAGACCCAGTACTTC. Translation gives CASSPWTSRGSQETQYF.